The 19 T cell receptor beta chains below come from one sample, sequenced in a study of cytomegalovirus exposure and HLA in healthy donors (dated by TCRdb to 2017 to 2019). The library was made by the immunoSEQ multiplex PCR assay. For the multiplex PCR, a mixture combining 60 forward primers for TCR Vbeta segments and 13 reverse primers for TCR Jbeta segments was used. TCRdb mirrors the immuneACCESS table, restricted to in-frame sequences. Some clones are absent from its copies; in checked studies, under half trace to an unresolved V gene, and the reason for the others is unknown. The sample table contains about 120,000 clones; only one count was recorded for roughly 82% of them. The ten largest clones capture 1.4% to 1.5% of the sample. Input material: PBMCs. The receptors here all came from a woman in her late teens or twenties in good health and CMV-seronegative.

The chain links TRBV4-2 to TRBJ2-5; D uncertain. Trimming cost V 1 base and J 0 bases, with 9 bases left between them. The length of the CDR3 is 15 residues. The germline gives CDR1 LGHNA, CDR2 YNFKEQ. In nucleotides, the CDR3 is TGTGCCAGCAGCCAAGTTTCGCGAAACCAAGAGACCCAGTACTTC. As protein: CASSQVSRNQETQYF.

This sequence joins TRBV6-1 and TRBJ1-4, with no clear D. The CDR3 runs to 14 residues. Germline CDR1 reads MNHNS; CDR2 reads SASEGT. Trimming stripped 3 bases from V and 3 bases from J, with 8 bases between. DNA of the CDR3: TGTGCCAGCAGTGAGAAACAGTCTAATGAAAAACTGTTTTTT. Amino acid sequence: CASSEKQSNEKLFF.

This clone has a handful of counts. CDR3 amino acids: CASSLTQGNGYTF. For the CDR3, the DNA is TGTGCCAGCAGCTTAACACAGGGTAATGGCTACACCTTC. V usage is TRBV7-2 and J usage is TRBJ1-2; TRBD1 is a possible D gene (6 bases). Germline CDR1 SGHTA, CDR2 FQGNSA. CDR3 length: 13 residues. V lost 2 bases and J lost 6, with 10 bases in between. The whole variable domain, filled in from reference TRBV7-2 and TRBJ1-2, reads GAGVSQSPSNKVTEKGKDVELRCDPISGHTALYWYRQSLGQGLEFLIYFQGNSAPDKSGLPSDRFSAERTGGSVSTLTIQRTQQEDSAVYLCASSLTQGNGYTFGSGTRLTVV.

This sequence joins TRBV29-1 and TRBJ1-2; perhaps TRBD1 as D (5 bases). Trimming left V 3 bases short and J 2 bases short, with 13 bases between. CDR1 SQVTM and CDR2 ANQGSEA come from the germline V gene. The CDR3 runs to 14 residues. The CDR3: CSVEGPQGNYGYTF. In DNA form, the CDR3 reads TGCAGCGTTGAGGGGCCCCAGGGCAACTATGGCTACACCTTC.

V and J are TRBV19 and TRBJ2-2, with 10 bases identical to TRBD2. The CDR3 runs 14 residues. With 7 bases clipped from V and 7 bases from J, the junction kept 6 bases outside the gene matches. The germline CDR1 and CDR2 sequences are LNHDA and SQIVND (reference sequence). DNA of the CDR3: TGTGCCAGTACCTGGACTAGCGGAATCGGGGAGCTGTTTTTT. Translation: CASTWTSGIGELFF. The entire variable domain, with the rest obtained from reference TRBV19 and TRBJ2-2, is as follows: DGGITQSPKYLFRKEGQNVTLSCEQNLNHDAMYWYRQDPGQGLRLIYYSQIVNDFQKGDIAEGYSVSREKKESFPLTVTSAQKNPTAFYLCASTWTSGIGELFFGEGSRLTVL.

The chain is built from TRBV7-2 and TRBJ2-3, with D possibly matching TRBD2 (5 bases). Trimming took 2 bases from V and 2 from J, leaving 8 bases between them. There are 14 residues in the CDR3. Germline V gives CDR1 SGHTA, CDR2 FQGNSA. CDR3 nucleotides: TGTGCCAGCAGCTTAATTCGGGACACAGATACGCAGTATTTT. Protein product: CASSLIRDTDTQYF.

The chain combines TRBV7-2 with TRBJ2-1; TRBD2 aligns across 7 bases. The CDR3 is made up of 16 amino acids. V shed 2 bases, J shed 8 bases, and the junction held 12 bases outside the gene matches. Germline V CDR1 and CDR2: SGHTA, FQGNSA. In DNA form, the CDR3 reads TGTGCCAGCAGCTTAAACCCTGGACTAGTCGTTGATGAGCAGTTCTTC. Translation gives CASSLNPGLVVDEQFF.

The sample holds a few counts of this clone. This chain links TRBV7-2 with TRBJ1-4; D gene uncertain. The CDR3 contains 13 residues. CDR1 is SGHTA, CDR2 FQGNSA, per germline. V lost 4 bases and J lost 4, with 7 bases in between. The CDR3 DNA follows: TGTGCCAGCAGCTCCCGACATAATGAAAAACTGTTTTTT. Translating it yields CASSSRHNEKLFF.

The chain joins TRBV4-3 to TRBJ1-1, with TRBD1 matching 7 bases. This CDR3 spans 15 amino acids. The V segment lost 4 bases and the J segment 0 bases; nucleotides outside the gene matches: 5. Germline assignment: CDR1 LGHNA and CDR2 YSLEER. The CDR3 here is CASSLLRGLNTEAFF. CDR3 nucleotides: TGCGCCAGCAGCCTCTTAAGGGGGCTGAACACTGAAGCTTTCTTT.

V and J are TRBV27 and TRBJ1-5, with TRBD1 matching over 7 bases. This CDR3 region has 15 residues. Germline V gives CDR1 MNHEY, CDR2 SMNVEV (reference sequence). The trim removed 2 bases at V and 7 bases at J, leaving 8 bases unmatched. CDR3 loop: CASSLIGDRGQPQHF. The CDR3 coding sequence is TGTGCCAGCAGTTTAATCGGGGACAGAGGACAGCCCCAGCATTTT.

The chain joins TRBV27 to TRBJ2-1; 14 nucleotides agree with TRBD2. Germline V gene data show CDR1 as MNHEY and CDR2 as SMNVEV (reference sequence). CDR3 length equals 21 residues. V shed 8 bases, J shed 12 bases, and the junction held 30 bases outside the gene matches. CDR3: CASRARTSGRPASSPRGGQFF. CDR3 coding DNA: TGTGCCAGCCGCGCCCGGACTAGCGGGAGGCCCGCCTCTTCCCCCAGGGGAGGGCAGTTCTTC.

The rearrangement links TRBV29-1 to TRBJ2-1; maybe TRBD2 (6 bases). Germline V CDR1 and CDR2: SQVTM, ANQGSEA. V shed 6 bases and J shed 9 bases, with 9 bases lying between them. The CDR3 totals 10 residues. CDR3 DNA: TGCAGCGTGAGGGGAGGTGAGCAGTTCTTC. Its protein is CSVRGGEQFF.

The chain employs TRBV4-3 and TRBJ2-6; D may be TRBD1 (6 bases). The CDR3 sequence is 18 residues long. With 0 bases removed from V and 3 bases from J, the gap between germline ends came to 15 bases. Germline lookup yields CDR1 LGHNA and CDR2 YSLEER. CDR3 coding DNA: TGCGCCAGCAGCCAAGATCGCTCCTACAGGGTTGGGGCCAACGTCCTGACTTTC. Protein product: CASSQDRSYRVGANVLTF.

For the CDR3, the DNA is TGCGCCAGCAGCTTGGACAGTATGAACACTGAAGCTTTCTTT. Protein: CASSLDSMNTEAFF. The chain has TRBV5-1 and TRBJ1-1; D gene ambiguous. This CDR3 region has 14 residues. Germline V CDR1 and CDR2: SGHRS, YFSETQ. The ends were cut back, 0 bases at V and 0 bases at J, with 6 bases in the middle. The variable domain in full, completed from reference TRBV5-1 and TRBJ1-1, reads KAGVTQTPRYLIKTRGQQVTLSCSPISGHRSVSWYQQTPGQGLQFLFEYFSETQRNKGNFPGRFSGRQFSNSRSEMNVSTLELGDSALYLCASSLDSMNTEAFFGQGTRLTVV.

V and J are TRBV7-8 and TRBJ1-2; 10 positions match TRBD1. The ends lost 3 bases at V and 8 bases at J; junction bases unmatched: 3. This CDR3 comprises 13 residues. Germline V gives CDR1 SGHVS, CDR2 FQNEAQ. The CDR3 coding sequence is TGTGCCAGCAGCTTCGACAGGGGGCTAGGCTACACCTTC. As protein: CASSFDRGLGYTF.

A word on this clone: Germline is not matched at one junction end, which may reflect a read error. The genes are TRBV5-4 and TRBJ2-4; D gene unclear. CDR1 and CDR2 from the germline V gene are SGHNT and YYREEE (reference sequence). This CDR3 comprises 13 residues. CDR3: CASSLYDKNSQYF. The CDR3 DNA reads TGTGCCAGCAGCCTGTATGACAAAAACAGTCAGTACTTC.

This chain links TRBV2 with TRBJ1-5; TRBD1 might be the D (5 bases). There are 17 residues in the CDR3. CDR1 and CDR2 from the germline V gene are SNHLY and FYNNEI. V lost 11 bases and J lost 0, with 23 bases in between. CDR3 in DNA: TGTGCCTGTGGTGGGGGGGAACAGGAATATAGCAATCAGCCCCAGCATTTT. It codes for CACGGGEQEYSNQPQHF. The whole variable domain, remainder taken from reference TRBV2 and TRBJ1-5, is EPEVTQTPSHQVTQMGQEVILRCVPISNHLYFYWYRQILGQKVEFLVSFYNNEISEKSEIFDDQFSVERPDGSNFTLKIRSTKLEDSAMYFCACGGGEQEYSNQPQHFGDGTRLSIL.

The chain uses TRBV29-1 and TRBJ2-2; 10 nucleotides match TRBD1. With 4 bases clipped from V and 7 bases from J, the junction kept 3 bases outside the gene matches. The CDR3 length is 13 residues. CDR1 is SQVTM and CDR2 is ANQGSEA in the germline V gene. This chain's CDR3 is CSVVTGGNGELFF. In nucleotides, the CDR3 is TGCAGCGTTGTGACAGGGGGCAACGGGGAGCTGTTTTTT.

V gene TRBV5-1 combines with J gene TRBJ1-2, with 10 bases identical to TRBD1. CDR1 is SGHRS and CDR2 is YFSETQ in the germline V gene. The CDR3 has 13 residues. V lost 4 bases and J lost 7; bases outside the gene matches: 4. In DNA, the CDR3 is TGCGCCAGCAGCCGGGACAGGGGAAGTGGCTACACCTTC. The encoded protein is CASSRDRGSGYTF.